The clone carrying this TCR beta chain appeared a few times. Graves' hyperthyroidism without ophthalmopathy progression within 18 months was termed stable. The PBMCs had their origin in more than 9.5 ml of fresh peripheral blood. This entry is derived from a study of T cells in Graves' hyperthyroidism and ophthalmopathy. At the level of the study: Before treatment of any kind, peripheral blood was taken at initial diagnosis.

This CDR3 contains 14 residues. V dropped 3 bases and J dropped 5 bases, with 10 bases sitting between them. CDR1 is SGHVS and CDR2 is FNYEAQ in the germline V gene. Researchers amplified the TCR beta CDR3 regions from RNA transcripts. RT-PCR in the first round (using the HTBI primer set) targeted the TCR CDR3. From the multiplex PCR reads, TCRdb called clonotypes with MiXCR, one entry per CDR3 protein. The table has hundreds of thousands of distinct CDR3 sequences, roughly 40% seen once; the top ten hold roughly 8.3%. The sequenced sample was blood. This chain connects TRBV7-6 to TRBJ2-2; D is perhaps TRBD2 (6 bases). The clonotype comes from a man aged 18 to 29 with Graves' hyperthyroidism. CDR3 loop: CASSFSAGTGELFF. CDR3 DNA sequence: TGTGCCAGCAGCTTTTCAGCGGGTACCGGGGAGCTGTTTTTT.